A selection of T cell receptor beta chains follows, all from one sample in a study of regulatory and conventional T cells in RAG deficiency. This table comes from immunoSEQ multiplex PCR, and its TCRdb copy is limited to in-frame clones, with some not included. The sample yields about 30,000 clones, 90% to 95% seen once. The data were also submitted as part of a second study, on regulatory T cells.

Sequencing was done on a sample of CD25- CD4+ T cells sorted from blood. Receptor source: a human donor in good health. Both conserved end residues are trimmed from each CDR3. Each record gives: V gene, clone size, CDR3 protein. The size of a clone is reported for some rows only, either as once, few or many, or as a class for expanded clones.

>TRBV30|-
AWSPDRGYEQY
>TRBV4-2|-
ASNRGGPQETQY
>TRBV28|-
ASSYRSNYGYT
>TRBV4-1|-
ASSQEDRGTDTQY
>TRBV4-1|-
ASSQDEPGVGGYT
>TRBV7-2|-
ASSLKTSGGSYNEQF
>TRBV6-1|once
ASSEARNYGYT
>TRBV5-1|-
ASSLPSGGRGDIQY
>TRBV5-4|-
ASSSGKGMKTEAF
>TRBV5-4|-
ASSPAGVLAKNIQY
>TRBV27|-
ASSPRRGQAYEGYT
>TRBV5-1|-
ASSLARLAGGNQETQY
>TRBV15|-
ATSRDLRGGYNSPLH
>TRBV6-5|-
ASRTGRPQETQY
>TRBV20-1|once
SARQSGGYT
>TRBV7-2|-
ASSPQQGISYNEQF
>TRBV27|-
ASSLSPVSTDTQY
>TRBV9|-
ASSVTSGVVGELF
>TRBV7-6|-
ASTRASGDTQY
>TRBV6-5|-
ASSPMGRSYEQY
>TRBV7-9|-
ASSSTGFGNTIY
>TRBV6-6|-
ASSYSETVYGYT
>TRBV9|-
ASSLRSGGLNEQF
>TRBV7-9|-
ASSYRDSLIYEQY
>TRBV28|-
ASSLKGYGYT
>TRBV30|-
AWSLGLRHYEQY
>TRBV30|-
AWSLTGNYGYT
>TRBV6-8|-
ASRIRGTEAF
>TRBV25-1|-
ASSEWGTGVSYEQY
>TRBV2|-
ASKDRGNTGELF
>TRBV19|-
ASSKGHPRPQH
>TRBV6-5|once
ASSYEGFNNSPLH
>TRBV23-1|-
ASSHPPRDSNLGRGYT
>TRBV7-9|-
ASSKQVGAYGYT
>TRBV7-2|-
ASSTRLAGVTDTQY
>TRBV5-1|once
ASSLDIGTPNNEQF
>TRBV9|-
ASSVNSGDEQY
>TRBV18|-
ASSNHRDPKSGNTIY
>TRBV6-6|-
ASTQGHKLGTQY
>TRBV15|-
ATSRGSGVDYGYT
>TRBV6-1|-
ASNPDSYNEQF
>TRBV6-6|-
ASRTQGDEKLF
>TRBV7-6|-
ASSFLTQQGRETQY
>TRBV9|-
ASSVGVRLNSPLH
>TRBV28|-
ASSFWGQGNTGELF
>TRBV18|-
ASPQTSGATMNTEAF
>TRBV10-2|-
ASSESGSYYNYGYT
>TRBV9|once
ASSFSDAQGEKLF
>TRBV15|-
ATSRVRGVNEKLF
>TRBV5-1|-
ASSLGWGDTGELF
>TRBV7-3|-
ASSSTGNTEAF
>TRBV5-6|once
ASSFFRDRGPSGQPQH
>TRBV6-1|-
ASSETGNTEAF